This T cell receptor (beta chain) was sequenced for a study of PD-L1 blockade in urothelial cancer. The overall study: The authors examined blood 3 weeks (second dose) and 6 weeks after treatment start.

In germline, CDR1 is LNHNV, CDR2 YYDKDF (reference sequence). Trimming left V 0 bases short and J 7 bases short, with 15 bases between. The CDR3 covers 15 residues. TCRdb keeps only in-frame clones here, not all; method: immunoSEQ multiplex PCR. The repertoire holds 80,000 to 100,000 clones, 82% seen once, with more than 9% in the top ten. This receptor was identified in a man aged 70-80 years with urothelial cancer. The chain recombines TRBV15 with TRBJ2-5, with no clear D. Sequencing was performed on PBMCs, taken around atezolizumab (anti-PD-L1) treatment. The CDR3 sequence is CATSRDFTDRGTQYF. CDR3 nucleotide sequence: TGTGCCACCAGCAGAGATTTTACCGACCGCGGGACCCAGTACTTC.